The 22 T cell receptor beta chains below all came from one sample that was sequenced in a study of T cell responses to AZD1222 COVID-19 vaccine. Assay: immunoSEQ multiplex PCR; the TCRdb copy retains only in-frame clones and omits some. The data show roughly 66,000 clones, more than 75% seen once. The input for sequencing was peripheral blood, taken 28 days after the second dose of the MenACWY control vaccine. The receptors come from an adult who received the MenACWY meningococcal vaccine as a control.

DNA for the CDR3: TGTGCCAGCAGTTGGGCGGAAACCGGGCAGTACTTC. It encodes CASSWAETGQYF. The chain couples TRBV28 to TRBJ2-7, with D unclear. The V end was cut by 4 bases, the J end by 9 bases, with 13 bases between. This CDR3 contains 12 residues. From germline, CDR1 is MDHEN and CDR2 SYDVKM.

This clone has a single count. This chain connects TRBV6-2 or TRBV6-3 to TRBJ1-5; maybe TRBD1 (5 bases). The germline V gene encodes CDR1 MNHEY and CDR2 SVGEGT. There are 14 residues in the CDR3. The V and J ends lost 5 bases and 5 bases respectively, with 13 bases between them. The CDR3 region is CASSPRRDDQPQHF. The CDR3 DNA sequence: TGTGCCAGCAGTCCCAGACGGGACGATCAGCCCCAGCATTTT.

This clone is a singleton in its sample. V gene TRBV14 combines with J gene TRBJ2-1; no clear D. This CDR3 comprises 13 residues. Germline V lookup: CDR1 SGHDN, CDR2 FVKESK. Trimming removed 4 bases from V and 5 bases from J, with 9 bases in between. The CDR3 spells CASSPILDNEQFF. CDR3 DNA: TGTGCCAGCAGCCCCATCCTCGACAATGAGCAGTTCTTC. Full variable domain (outside the CDR3, taken from reference TRBV14 and TRBJ2-1): EAGVTQFPSHSVIEKGQTVTLRCDPISGHDNLYWYRRVMGKEIKFLLHFVKESKQDESGMPNNRFLAERTGGTYSTLKVQPAELEDSGVYFCASSPILDNEQFFGPGTRLTVL.

The J gene is TRBJ1-1, the V gene TRBV28, with D unclear. There are 13 residues in the CDR3. The ends were cut back, 1 base at V and 11 bases at J, with 14 bases in the middle. Germline assignment: CDR1 MDHEN and CDR2 SYDVKM. The CDR3 DNA reads TGTGCCAGCAGTTTATTAGGGTCGGTGGGGGCTTTCTTT. Amino acid sequence: CASSLLGSVGAFF.

The count of this clone is one. The gene calls are TRBV19 and TRBJ1-4; D remains ambiguous. This CDR3 is built from 15 residues. Per the germline V gene, CDR1 is LNHDA and CDR2 is SQIVND (reference sequence). V was trimmed by 7 bases and J by 3 bases, leaving 15 bases between them. CDR3 sequence reads: CASTLVGGANEKLFF. The CDR3 DNA is TGTGCCAGTACCCTTGTAGGTGGTGCTAATGAAAAACTGTTTTTT.

The chain recombines TRBV28 with TRBJ2-3; D perhaps matches TRBD2 (7 bases). V shed 7 bases and J shed 1 base, with 12 bases lying between them. The CDR3 length is 14 residues. Germline V lookup: CDR1 MDHEN, CDR2 SYDVKM. Here the CDR3 DNA reads TGTGCCAGCACCTCGGGGGGCGGCACAGATACGCAGTATTTT. Translating gives CASTSGGGTDTQYF.

The chain employs TRBV2 and TRBJ2-5, with TRBD1 identical over 9 bases. Per germline, CDR1 SNHLY and CDR2 FYNNEI. The CDR3 runs 14 residues. With 4 bases clipped from V and 4 bases from J, the junction kept 4 bases outside the gene matches. CDR3: CASSGGQGRETQYF. DNA for the CDR3: TGTGCCAGCAGTGGAGGACAGGGGCGAGAGACCCAGTACTTC.

This clone was found a few times. V is TRBV6-5 and J is TRBJ2-7, with 9 positions matching TRBD1. CDR3 length: 14 amino acids. Trimming at V came to 7 bases and at J to 7 bases, leaving 11 bases not matched to a gene. The germline V gene encodes CDR1 MNHEY and CDR2 SVGAGI. The CDR3 DNA sequence: TGTGCCAGCACCAAGACAGGGGGGCTCGGGGAGCAGTACTTC. Its protein product is CASTKTGGLGEQYF.

This sequence joins TRBV9 and TRBJ2-1; TRBD2 might be the D (6 bases). V lost 4 bases and J 1 base, leaving 18 bases between the germline ends. CDR1 SGDLS and CDR2 YYNGEE come from the germline V gene. The CDR3 is 17 amino acids. CDR3 in DNA: TGTGCCAGCAGCCCGATCTCCGGGAGAGGTTCCTACAATGAGCAGTTCTTC. It translates to CASSPISGRGSYNEQFF.

The rearrangement uses TRBV7-2 and TRBJ2-6, with D tentatively TRBD1 or TRBD2 (5 bases each). V shed 2 bases and J shed 1 base, with 6 bases lying between them. The length of the CDR3 is 15 residues. Germline V gene data show CDR1 as SGHTA and CDR2 as FQGNSA. The CDR3 region is CASSLWGSGANVLTF. The DNA for the CDR3 is TGTGCCAGCAGCTTATGGGGGTCTGGGGCCAACGTCCTGACTTTC.

The rearrangement joins TRBV7-8 to TRBJ2-4, with a weak D call TRBD1 (6 bases). The CDR3 sequence is 20 residues long. Germline V gene sequence: CDR1 SGHVS, CDR2 FQNEAQ. The V gene lost 1 base and the J gene lost 1 base, with 23 bases spanning the gap. The CDR3 is CASSLGRVIGAGVAKNIQYF. The CDR3 coding sequence is TGTGCCAGCAGCTTAGGCAGGGTCATCGGGGCAGGGGTTGCCAAAAACATTCAGTACTTC.

V usage is TRBV7-7 and J usage is TRBJ2-5; D is unresolved. CDR1 and CDR2 (germline): SSHAT, FNYEAQ (reference sequence). V dropped 5 bases and J dropped 5 bases, with 21 bases sitting between them. This CDR3 has 16 amino acids. The chain's CDR3 is CASSPLPGSAWETQYF. CDR3 DNA: TGTGCCAGCAGCCCCCTCCCCGGGTCCGCTTGGGAGACCCAGTACTTC.

J is TRBJ2-7 and V is TRBV3-1 (or the pseudogene TRBV3-2); 8 bases agree with TRBD1. Germline V CDR1 and CDR2: LGHDT, YNNKEL (reference sequence). V shed 4 bases and J 1 base; nucleotides not matched to a gene: 3. This CDR3 contains 14 residues. For the CDR3, the DNA is TGTGCCAGCAGCCCGACAGGGGAATCCTACGAGCAGTACTTC. Its translation: CASSPTGESYEQYF.

This chain connects TRBV4-3 to TRBJ1-4; D gene uncertain. Germline assignment: CDR1 LGHNA and CDR2 YSLEER. The V end lost 0 bases, the J end lost 4 bases, and 12 bases lay between the germline ends. The CDR3 sequence is 16 residues long. Written as DNA, the CDR3 is TGCGCCAGCAGCCAAGATTGGCCGGATAATAATGAAAAACTGTTTTTT. Encoded protein: CASSQDWPDNNEKLFF.

The chain combines TRBV7-8 with TRBJ1-3; no clear D. Looked up from germline, CDR1 is SGHVS and CDR2 is FQNEAQ. The V gene lost 2 bases and the J gene lost 0 bases, with 8 bases spanning the gap. The CDR3 covers 15 residues. The CDR3 nucleotides read TGTGCCAGCAGCTTAAGACTTTACTCTGGAAACACCATATATTTT. Its protein is CASSLRLYSGNTIYF. The entire variable domain, with the rest obtained from reference TRBV7-8 and TRBJ1-3, is as follows: GAGVSQSPRYKVAKRGQDVALRCDPISGHVSLFWYQQALGQGPEFLTYFQNEAQLDKSGLPSDRFFAERPEGSVSTLKIQRTQQEDSAVYLCASSLRLYSGNTIYFGEGSWLTVV.

V is TRBV21-1 and J is TRBJ1-2; the table's D call of TRBD1 was not tested on the DNA. TRBV21-1 is a pseudogene. The CDR3 contains 12 residues. This chain's CDR3 is CARTGTGNGYTF. CDR3 nucleotides: TGTGCCAGGACCGGGACAGGGAACGGCTACACCTTC.

The chain joins TRBV5-1 to TRBJ2-1; weak D call: TRBD2 (6 bases). V was shortened by 1 base and J by 3 bases, with 14 bases between the two germline ends. Germline CDR1 and CDR2: SGHRS and YFSETQ. There are 16 residues in the CDR3. CDR3 nucleotide sequence: TGCGCCAGCAGCTTGTTCCGGGGAGGACGCTACAATGAGCAGTTCTTC. Protein product: CASSLFRGGRYNEQFF.

CDR3 amino acids: CASSPFDRGGETQYF. CDR3 DNA: TGTGCCAGCTCACCATTTGACAGGGGAGGCGAGACCCAGTACTTC. The gene calls are TRBV18 and TRBJ2-5; 8 positions agree with TRBD1. The CDR3 is made up of 15 amino acids. Unmatched junction bases numbered 7, after V lost 2 bases and J lost 5 bases. Germline CDR1 is KGHSH and CDR2 is LQKENI.

The chain carries TRBV28 and TRBJ2-1, with 9 bases that match TRBD1. The CDR3 covers 15 residues. Germline V lookup: CDR1 MDHEN, CDR2 SYDVKM. Trimming cost V 5 bases and J 12 bases; bases outside gene matches: 14. The CDR3 DNA sequence: TGTGCCAGCAGTGATACCGGGACAGGGCTTTATGGGCAGTTCTTC. The encoded protein is CASSDTGTGLYGQFF.

This clone was picked up one time. The chain links TRBV7-2 to TRBJ2-1; TRBD1 aligns across 11 bases. The CDR3 runs to 16 residues. Germline loops: CDR1 SGHTA, CDR2 FQGNSA. V shed 4 bases and J 3 bases; nucleotides not matched to a gene: 5. The CDR3 bases are TGTGCCAGCAGCTCCTCAGGGACAGGGGGCTACAATGAGCAGTTCTTC. This sequence encodes CASSSSGTGGYNEQFF.

V gene TRBV5-1 combines with J gene TRBJ1-5; no firm D call. The CDR3 is made up of 15 amino acids. V was shortened by 2 bases and J by 0 bases, with 9 bases between the two germline ends. Germline V gene lookup returns CDR1 SGHRS and CDR2 YFSETQ. The CDR3 loop reads CASSLSGNSNQPQHF. The DNA for the CDR3 is TGCGCCAGCAGCTTATCCGGAAATAGCAATCAGCCCCAGCATTTT.

The genes are TRBV5-1 and TRBJ2-3; TRBD2 matches at 11 bases. This CDR3 has 20 residues. Germline CDR1 SGHRS, CDR2 YFSETQ. With V trimmed by 3 bases and J by 5 bases, 20 bases remained unmatched. CDR3 region: CASSSPLSLIAGGLGDTQYF. In DNA, the CDR3 is TGCGCCAGCAGCTCACCCCTATCTCTGATAGCGGGAGGGCTTGGAGATACGCAGTATTTT.